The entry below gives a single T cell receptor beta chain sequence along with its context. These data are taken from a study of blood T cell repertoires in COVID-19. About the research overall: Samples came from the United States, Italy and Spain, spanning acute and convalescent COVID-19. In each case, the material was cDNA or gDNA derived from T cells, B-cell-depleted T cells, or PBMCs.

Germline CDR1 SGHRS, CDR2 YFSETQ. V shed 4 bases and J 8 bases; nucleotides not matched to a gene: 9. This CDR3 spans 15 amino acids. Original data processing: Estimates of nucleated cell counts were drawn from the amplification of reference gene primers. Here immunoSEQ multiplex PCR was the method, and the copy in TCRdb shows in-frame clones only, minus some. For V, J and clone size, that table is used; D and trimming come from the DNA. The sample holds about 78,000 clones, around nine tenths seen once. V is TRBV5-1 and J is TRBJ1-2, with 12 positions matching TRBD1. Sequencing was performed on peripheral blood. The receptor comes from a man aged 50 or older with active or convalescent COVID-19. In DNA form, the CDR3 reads TGCGCCAGCAGCAGCCCGGGACAGGGGGCGGGCGGCTACACCTTC. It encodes CASSSPGQGAGGYTF.